The rows below give T cell receptor beta chains drawn from one sample of a study of tumor and adjacent non-tumor tissue in lung cancer. MiXCR, applied by TCRdb to the multiplex PCR reads, yields one record per CDR3 protein. This table holds approximately 100,000 distinct CDR3 sequences, roughly 74% found once. What was sequenced was lung tumor tissue. Source of these receptors: a woman aged 55-75 years with non-small cell lung cancer. Each CDR3 is given with its conserved first and last residue. The D gene is left open where the match is weak. The listing skips clone size in some rows; elsewhere it reads once, few, many or a size class.

v_gene,abundance,j_gene,d_gene,CDR3aa,CDR3nt
TRBV6-2/TRBV6-3,.,TRBJ1-5,.,CASSLTSRSQPQHF,TGTGCCAGCAGCCTCACTTCTAGGAGTCAGCCCCAGCATTTT
TRBV4-3,.,TRBJ2-3,.,CTSSHETGGTDMQYF,TGCACCAGCAGCCACGAGACAGGTGGCACAGATATGCAGTATTTT
TRBV6-2/TRBV6-3,many,TRBJ2-5,TRBD2,CASSYLTSGRETQYF,TGTGCCAGCAGTTACCTGACTAGCGGGAGAGAGACCCAGTACTTC
TRBV6-1,few,TRBJ2-7,.,CASSDRGPYEQCF,TGTGCCAGCAGTGACAGGGGACCCTACGAGCAGTGCTTC
TRBV11-2,.,TRBJ2-7,.,CASSCDRGGYEEYF,TGTGCCAGCAGTTGTGACCGCGGAGGATACGAGGAATACTTC
TRBV5-4,.,TRBJ2-7,.,CTSSLPLGKQYF,TGTACCAGCAGCTTGCCCCTGGGCAAGCAGTACTTC
TRBV20-1,.,TRBJ2-2,.,CSALDRFTWELFF,TGCAGTGCCCTCGACCGTTTCACCTGGGAGCTATTTTTT
TRBV20-1,.,TRBJ2-1,.,CSLTPHGRDEHFF,TGCAGCCTAACCCCCCACGGCCGCGATGAGCATTTCTTC
TRBV12-3/TRBV12-4,.,TRBJ1-1,.,CASRKQLNTDAFF,TGTGCCAGCAGAAAACAGCTGAACACTGATGCTTTCTTT
TRBV7-9,few,TRBJ1-2,TRBD1,CASSSDREGYTF,TGTGCCAGCAGCTCCGACAGGGAGGGCTACACCTTC
TRBV11-3,few,TRBJ2-7,TRBD1,CASSLSPGQGRREQYF,TGTGCCAGCAGCTTATCTCCGGGACAGGGTAGGCGCGAGCAGTACTTC
TRBV6-1,.,TRBJ1-2,.,CARSEGTQYYGYTF,TGTGCCAGAAGTGAAGGGACACAGTACTATGGCTACACCTTC
TRBV11-2,.,TRBJ2-7,.,CARSLDDGGLSYEQYF,TGTGCCAGGAGCTTAGATGATGGAGGGCTATCCTACGAGCAGTACTTC